One sample yielded the 21 T cell receptor beta chains listed below, sequenced in a study of post-analysis software for immune sequencing data. Their antigens remain unidentified. Every TCR beta cDNA library bore unique molecular identifiers. TCRdb redid the calling of the PCR reads with MiXCR, one entry per CDR3 protein. The data hold 750,000 to 950,000 distinct CDR3 sequences, with under 70% observed a single time. Whole-study results and caveats: Patients showed TRBV5-6, TRBV5-1 and TRBV20-1 among five TRBV segments more frequent than in controls.

Sequences were obtained from blood. These receptors all stem from a girl between 5 and 17 years old with multiple sclerosis.

For this clonotype: An end of the junction does not agree with germline; a read error may underlie this. The V and J genes are TRBV3-1 and TRBJ2-7, with D perhaps TRBD2 (6 bases). CDR3 size: 16 residues. Germline V gene data show CDR1 as LGHDT and CDR2 as YNNKEL (reference sequence). DNA of the CDR3: TGTGCCAGCAGCCAAGATGGGCCTAGCGCCTCCCACGAGCAGTACTTC. Protein: CASSQDGPSASHEQYF.

The chain links TRBV4-1 to TRBJ2-7; no firm D call. The germline V gene has CDR1 MGHRA and CDR2 YSYEKL. CDR3 length: 12 amino acids. Trimming cost V 0 bases and J 5 bases, with 5 bases left between them. This chain's CDR3 is CASSQDYNEQYF. The CDR3, as DNA: TGCGCCAGCAGCCAAGATTACAACGAGCAGTACTTC.

This clonotype was detected ten times or more. The chain recombines TRBV7-2 with TRBJ2-7, with 9 bases fitting TRBD1. CDR1 and CDR2 (germline): SGHTA, FQGNSA. The CDR3 is 14 residues long. The V segment lost 5 bases and the J segment 1 base; nucleotides outside the gene matches: 3. The CDR3 loop reads CASSRDRGSYEQYF. The CDR3 region has the DNA TGTGCCAGCAGCCGCGACAGGGGGTCCTACGAGCAGTACTTC.

V and J are TRBV7-2 and TRBJ2-5; TRBD2 matches 7 bases. Trimming took 5 bases from V and 1 from J; bases not matched to a gene: 7. Germline loops: CDR1 SGHTA, CDR2 FQGNSA. The CDR3 is 15 residues long. The CDR3 protein is CASSPGERGQETQYF. The CDR3 DNA sequence: TGTGCCAGCAGCCCTGGAGAGCGGGGCCAAGAGACCCAGTACTTC.

The gene calls are TRBV7-9 and TRBJ2-2, with 11 bases aligning to TRBD1. The CDR3 has 17 residues. Unmatched junction bases numbered 12, after V lost 5 bases and J lost 7 bases. CDR1 is SEHNR and CDR2 is FQNEAQ in the germline V gene (reference sequence). The CDR3 reads CASSKGPRTGGLGELFF. The CDR3 region has the DNA TGTGCCAGCAGCAAAGGCCCAAGGACAGGGGGCCTCGGGGAGCTGTTTTTT.

This chain links TRBV5-1 with TRBJ2-1; tentatively, D is TRBD2 (6 bases). CDR3 size: 17 residues. Germline loops: CDR1 SGHRS, CDR2 YFSETQ. V lost 0 bases and J 1 base, leaving 14 bases between the germline ends. The chain's CDR3 is CASSLAGSGGSYNEQFF. The CDR3 nucleotides are TGCGCCAGCAGCTTGGCCGGGAGTGGAGGGTCCTACAATGAGCAGTTCTTC. The full variable domain, with the rest looked up from reference TRBV5-1 and TRBJ2-1, is KAGVTQTPRYLIKTRGQQVTLSCSPISGHRSVSWYQQTPGQGLQFLFEYFSETQRNKGNFPGRFSGRQFSNSRSEMNVSTLELGDSALYLCASSLAGSGGSYNEQFFGPGTRLTVL.

This chain connects TRBV29-1 to TRBJ2-7, with 9 positions matching TRBD1. Trimming at V came to 7 bases and at J to 6 bases, leaving 7 bases not matched to a gene. The CDR3 is 12 amino acids. Germline assignment: CDR1 SQVTM and CDR2 ANQGSEA. The CDR3 reads CSAGTGWGEQYF. CDR3 bases: TGCAGCGCCGGGACAGGGTGGGGCGAGCAGTACTTC.

The J gene is TRBJ2-1, the V gene TRBV11-3, with D tentatively TRBD1 (7 bases). With 5 bases removed from V and 4 bases from J, the gap between germline ends came to 18 bases. The CDR3 runs 16 residues. Germline V gene data show CDR1 as SGHNT and CDR2 as YENEEA. The CDR3 protein is CASSPTGQGGYNEQFF. In nucleotides, the CDR3 is TGTGCCAGCAGCCCGACCGGGCAGGGGGGATACAATGAGCAGTTCTTC.

The chain couples TRBV20-1 to TRBJ2-7; 8 bases align to TRBD2. Germline assignment: CDR1 DFQATT and CDR2 SNEGSKA (reference sequence). Unmatched junction bases numbered 3, after V lost 1 base and J lost 4 bases. CDR3 length: 13 residues. The DNA for the CDR3 is TGCAGTGCTAGAGCGGGAGGGAATTACGAGCAGTACTTC. Encoded protein: CSARAGGNYEQYF.

The genes are TRBV29-1 and TRBJ1-1; 7 nucleotides agree with TRBD1. CDR3 size: 12 residues. Germline values: CDR1 SQVTM, CDR2 ANQGSEA. Trimming cost V 1 base and J 6 bases; bases outside gene matches: 2. For the CDR3, the DNA is TGCAGCGTTGAAGGGACAGGCCCTGAAGCTTTCTTT. The encoded protein is CSVEGTGPEAFF.

V and J are TRBV20-1 and TRBJ1-4; D is uncertain. The CDR3 is made up of 12 amino acids. The germline gives CDR1 DFQATT, CDR2 SNEGSKA (reference sequence). V shed 6 bases and J shed 7 bases, with 12 bases lying between them. CDR3 bases: TGCAGTGCCCCGTCCAATCGTGAAAAACTGTTTTTT. Protein: CSAPSNREKLFF.

The chain carries TRBV7-6 and TRBJ2-7, with 8 bases matching TRBD2. Germline trimming cut 4 bases from V and 0 bases from J; bases unmatched to any gene: 8. The CDR3 is 16 amino acids. Germline assignment: CDR1 SGHVS and CDR2 FNYEAQ. Written as DNA, the CDR3 is TGTGCCAGCAGCTCTACTGCGAGCGGGGGCTCCTACGAGCAGTACTTC. Translating it yields CASSSTASGGSYEQYF.

The chain has TRBV6-6 and TRBJ2-1, with D uncertain. The CDR3 is 15 amino acids. The ends were cut back, 5 bases at V and 3 bases at J, with 14 bases in the middle. Germline lookup yields CDR1 MNHNY and CDR2 SVGAGI (reference sequence). CDR3 coding DNA: TGTGCCAGCAGTGTGCAGATGGGATACTACAATGAGCAGTTCTTC. Its translation is CASSVQMGYYNEQFF.

This chain links TRBV12-3 or TRBV12-4 with TRBJ1-2, with D possibly being TRBD1 (5 bases). This CDR3 comprises 14 residues. V dropped 1 base and J dropped 4 bases, with 10 bases sitting between them. The CDR3 loop is CASSLGQPSYGYTF. CDR3 in DNA: TGTGCCAGCAGTTTAGGACAGCCGTCCTATGGCTACACCTTC.

The genes are TRBV29-1 and TRBJ1-5; no clear D gene. Germline lookup yields CDR1 SQVTM and CDR2 ANQGSEA. The CDR3 is 13 residues long. The V end lost 4 bases, the J end lost 5 bases, and 12 bases lay between the germline ends. CDR3 in amino acids: CSVGLERDQPQHF. The CDR3 DNA reads as TGCAGCGTTGGTTTGGAACGCGATCAGCCCCAGCATTTT.

This rearrangement joins TRBV27 to TRBJ2-1; TRBD2 agrees at 10 bases. V lost 2 bases, J lost 6 bases, and 7 bases stayed unmatched. The CDR3 is 16 residues long. The V gene's germline CDR1 is MNHEY and CDR2 SMNVEV (reference sequence). The CDR3 is CASSLISTSGVNEQFF. The CDR3 DNA is TGTGCCAGCAGTTTAATTTCCACTAGCGGGGTCAATGAGCAGTTCTTC.

The rearrangement links TRBV7-3 to TRBJ2-3; unclear D gene. The CDR3 is 15 residues long. Germline-derived CDR1 and CDR2 are SGHTA and FQGTGA. Trimming took off 6 bases at V and 0 bases at J, with 13 bases between the two ends. The CDR3 here is CASSPDVGSTDTQYF. The DNA of the CDR3 is TGTGCCAGCAGTCCAGACGTGGGGAGCACAGATACGCAGTATTTT.

This clonotype was seen a handful of times. The gene calls are TRBV18 and TRBJ1-2; no clear D. Trimming took off 0 bases at V and 0 bases at J, with 2 bases between the two ends. Germline loops: CDR1 KGHSH, CDR2 LQKENI. This CDR3 is built from 13 residues. CDR3 sequence: CASSPPANYGYTF. CDR3 bases: TGTGCCAGCTCACCACCGGCTAACTATGGCTACACCTTC.

The chain employs TRBV5-1 and TRBJ2-5; D gene unclear. Trimming stripped 0 bases from V and 5 bases from J, with 11 bases between. The CDR3 totals 14 residues. Per germline, CDR1 SGHRS and CDR2 YFSETQ. The CDR3 spells CASSLEVELETQYF. In DNA, the CDR3 is TGCGCCAGCAGCTTGGAGGTGGAACTCGAGACCCAGTACTTC.

Here the CDR3 reads CASPRGVGNEQFF. As DNA, the CDR3 is TGTGCCAGCCCCAGGGGGGTCGGCAATGAGCAGTTCTTC. J is TRBJ2-1 and V is TRBV7-9, with D possibly matching TRBD1 (7 bases). Germline CDR1 is SEHNR and CDR2 is FQNEAQ (reference sequence). CDR3 length equals 13 residues. V was cut by 8 bases and J by 6 bases, with 14 bases left in between.

This clonotype showed up just once. The chain recombines TRBV11-2 with TRBJ2-1; D is uncertain. Between the trimmed V and J ends, which lost 3 bases and 0 bases, there was a span of 6 bases. The CDR3 consists of 14 residues. Germline V gene data show CDR1 as SGHAT and CDR2 as FQNNGV. The CDR3, as DNA: TGTGCCAGCAGCTTTTTACCCTCCTACAATGAGCAGTTCTTC. Its translation is CASSFLPSYNEQFF.